The present T cell receptor (beta chain) was sequenced within a study of T-cell memory formation after mild COVID-19. This clonotype was seen more than once but under ten times. Constant-segment primers and 5'RACE yielded cDNA libraries for TCR alpha and TCR beta, each carrying sample barcodes and UMIs. TCRdb ran MiXCR on the 5' RACE reads and lists one entry per CDR3 protein. The sample includes 310,000 or so distinct CDR3 sequences, 15% to 20% of them seen just once. The CDR3 runs 18 residues. The V and J ends lost 0 bases and 3 bases respectively, with 20 bases between them. The germline V gene encodes CDR1 SGHRS and CDR2 YFSETQ.

The chain carries TRBV5-1 and TRBJ2-3; D unresolved. The TCR comes from a man aged 18 to 29 who had mild COVID-19 (a few samples of this study predate the infection). Cell type and time point are not known. Specimen: PBMCs or a T cell subset sorted from them (not recorded which). As DNA, the CDR3 is TGCGCCAGCAGCTTGGGGGTCTGGCGGACCCTAAGAACAGATACGCAGTATTTT. It yields the protein CASSLGVWRTLRTDTQYF.